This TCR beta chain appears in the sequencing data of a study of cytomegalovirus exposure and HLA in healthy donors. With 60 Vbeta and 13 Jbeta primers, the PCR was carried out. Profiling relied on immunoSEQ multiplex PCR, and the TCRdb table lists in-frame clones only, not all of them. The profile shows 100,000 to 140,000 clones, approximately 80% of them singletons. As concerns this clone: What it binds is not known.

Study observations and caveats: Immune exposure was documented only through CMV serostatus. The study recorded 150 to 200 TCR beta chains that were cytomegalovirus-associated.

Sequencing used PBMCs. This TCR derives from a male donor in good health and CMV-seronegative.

CDR3 nucleotide sequence: TGCGCCAGCAGTCAGACCGGGACAGACTATAGCAATCAGCCCCAGCATTTT. Translated, it gives CASSQTGTDYSNQPQHF. The V and J genes are TRBV23-1 and TRBJ1-5, with 7 bases matching TRBD1. TRBV23-1 is sorted into the ORF group, with uncertain function. CDR3 size: 17 residues. The trim removed 3 bases at V and 0 bases at J, leaving 8 bases unmatched.